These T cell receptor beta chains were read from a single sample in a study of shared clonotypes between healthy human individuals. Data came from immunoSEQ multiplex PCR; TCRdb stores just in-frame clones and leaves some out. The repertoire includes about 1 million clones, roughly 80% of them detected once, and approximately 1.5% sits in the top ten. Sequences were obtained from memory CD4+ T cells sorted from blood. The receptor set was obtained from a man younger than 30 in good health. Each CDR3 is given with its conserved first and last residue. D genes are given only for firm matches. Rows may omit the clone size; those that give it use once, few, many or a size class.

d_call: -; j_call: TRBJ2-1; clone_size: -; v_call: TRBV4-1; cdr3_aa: CASSQVGDGNEQFF; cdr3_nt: TGCGCCAGCAGCCAAGTGGGGGATGGGAATGAGCAGTTCTTC
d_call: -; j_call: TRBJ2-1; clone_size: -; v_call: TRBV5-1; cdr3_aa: CASRLSNNEQFF; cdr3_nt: TGCGCCAGCAGGCTAAGTAACAATGAGCAGTTCTTC
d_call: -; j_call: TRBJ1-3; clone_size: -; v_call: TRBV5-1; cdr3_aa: CASSLEGTVFRGNTIYF; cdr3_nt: TGCGCCAGCAGCTTGGAGGGGACGGTTTTCAGGGGAAACACCATATATTTT
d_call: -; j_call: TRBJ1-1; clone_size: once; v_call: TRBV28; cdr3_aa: CASSLGGLANTEAFF; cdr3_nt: TGTGCCAGCAGTTTGGGGGGTCTAGCGAACACTGAAGCTTTCTTT
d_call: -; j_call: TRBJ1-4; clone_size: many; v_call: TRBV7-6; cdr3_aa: CASSPEGPGGEKLFF; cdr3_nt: TGTGCCAGCAGCCCCGAGGGCCCCGGAGGTGAAAAACTGTTTTTT
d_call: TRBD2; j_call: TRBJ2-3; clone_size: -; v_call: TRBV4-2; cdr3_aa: CASSQELTSGGPAGGTQYF; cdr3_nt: TGTGCCAGCAGCCAGGAGCTGACTAGCGGGGGACCTGCTGGGGGTACGCAGTATTTT
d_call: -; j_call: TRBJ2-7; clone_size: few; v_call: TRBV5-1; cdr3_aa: CASSLEQASGWEQYF; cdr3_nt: TGCGCCAGCAGCTTGGAGCAGGCGTCGGGATGGGAGCAGTACTTC
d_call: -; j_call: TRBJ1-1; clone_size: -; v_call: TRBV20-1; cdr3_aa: CSVPLNTEAFF; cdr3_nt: TGCAGTGTCCCACTGAACACTGAAGCTTTCTTT
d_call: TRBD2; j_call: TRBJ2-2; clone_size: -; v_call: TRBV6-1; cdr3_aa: CASSVAGGVPGELFF; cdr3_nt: TGTGCCAGCAGTGTTGCGGGGGGTGTCCCCGGGGAGCTGTTTTTT
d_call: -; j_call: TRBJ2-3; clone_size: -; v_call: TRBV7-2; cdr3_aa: CASSLVGFRFSTDTQYF; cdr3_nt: TGTGCCAGCAGCTTAGTGGGCTTCCGATTCAGCACAGATACGCAGTATTTT
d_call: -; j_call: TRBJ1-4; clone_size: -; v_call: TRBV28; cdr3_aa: CASDVGGATNEKLFF; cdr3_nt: TGTGCCAGCGACGTCGGGGGCGCAACTAATGAAAAACTGTTTTTT
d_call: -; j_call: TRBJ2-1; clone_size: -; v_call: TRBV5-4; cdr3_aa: CASSLGGRYEQFF; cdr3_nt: TGTGCCAGCAGCTTGGGGGGGCGATATGAGCAGTTCTTC
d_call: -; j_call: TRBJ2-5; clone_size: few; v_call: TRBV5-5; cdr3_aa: CASSSGSWGETQYF; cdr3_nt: TGTGCCAGCAGCTCCGGGAGTTGGGGCGAGACCCAGTACTTC
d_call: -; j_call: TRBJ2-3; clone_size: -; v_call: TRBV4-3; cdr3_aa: CASSQVWRVTADTQYF; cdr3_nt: TGCGCCAGCAGCCAAGTTTGGCGGGTGACGGCAGATACGCAGTATTTT
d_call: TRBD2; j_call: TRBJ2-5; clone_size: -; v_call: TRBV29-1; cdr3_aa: CSVEVAGGDETQYF; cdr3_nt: TGCAGCGTTGAAGTAGCGGGAGGAGATGAGACCCAGTACTTC
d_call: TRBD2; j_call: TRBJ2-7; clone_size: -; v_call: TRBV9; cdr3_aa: CASSPSGGAYEQYF; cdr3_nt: TGTGCCAGCAGCCCTAGCGGGGGGGCCTACGAGCAGTACTTC
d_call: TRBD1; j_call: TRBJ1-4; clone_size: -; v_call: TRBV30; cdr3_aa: CAWIPKGQGGEKLFF; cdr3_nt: TGTGCCTGGATTCCTAAAGGGCAGGGGGGAGAAAAACTGTTTTTT
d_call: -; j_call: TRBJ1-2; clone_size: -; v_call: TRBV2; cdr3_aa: CASSGARYGYTF; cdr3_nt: TGTGCCAGCAGTGGGGCTCGGTATGGCTACACCTTC
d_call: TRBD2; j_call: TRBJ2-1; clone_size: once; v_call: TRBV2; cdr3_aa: CASSRQLALYNEQFF; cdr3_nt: TGTGCCAGCAGTCGACAACTAGCGCTCTACAATGAGCAGTTCTTC
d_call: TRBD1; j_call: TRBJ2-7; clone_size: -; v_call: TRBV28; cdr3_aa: CASLDGTVTYEQYF; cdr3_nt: TGTGCCAGCCTCGACGGGACAGTTACCTACGAGCAGTACTTC
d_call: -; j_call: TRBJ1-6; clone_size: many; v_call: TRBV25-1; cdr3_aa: CASSELGNSPLHF; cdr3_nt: TGTGCCAGCAGTGAATTGGGGAATTCACCCCTCCACTTT
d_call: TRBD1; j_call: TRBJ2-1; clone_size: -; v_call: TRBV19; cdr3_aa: CASSTRRGQGNNEQFF; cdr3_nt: TGTGCCAGTAGTACACGAAGGGGACAGGGTAACAATGAGCAGTTCTTC
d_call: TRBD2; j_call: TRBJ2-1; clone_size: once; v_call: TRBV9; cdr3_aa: CASSPLAGGHEQFF; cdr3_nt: TGTGCCAGCAGCCCACTAGCGGGAGGTCATGAGCAGTTCTTC
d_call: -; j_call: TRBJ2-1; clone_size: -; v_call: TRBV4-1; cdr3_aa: CASSQDVGGSYNEQFF; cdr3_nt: TGCGCCAGCAGCCAAGACGTGGGAGGATCCTACAATGAGCAGTTCTTC
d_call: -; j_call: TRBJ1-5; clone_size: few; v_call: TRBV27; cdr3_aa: CASSPRGTTKQPQHF; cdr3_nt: TGTGCCAGCAGTCCGAGAGGGACAACTAAACAGCCCCAGCATTTT
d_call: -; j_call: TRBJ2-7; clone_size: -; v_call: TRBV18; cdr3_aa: CASSPPSVREHEQYF; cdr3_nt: TGTGCCAGCTCACCACCGTCTGTTAGGGAACACGAGCAGTACTTC
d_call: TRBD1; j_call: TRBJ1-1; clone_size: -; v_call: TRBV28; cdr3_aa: CASSGGGQAEAFF; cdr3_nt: TGTGCCAGCAGCGGAGGAGGACAGGCTGAAGCTTTCTTT
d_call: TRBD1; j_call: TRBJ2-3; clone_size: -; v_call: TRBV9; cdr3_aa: CASSVGQGHADTQYF; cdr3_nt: TGTGCCAGCAGCGTCGGACAGGGTCACGCAGATACGCAGTATTTT
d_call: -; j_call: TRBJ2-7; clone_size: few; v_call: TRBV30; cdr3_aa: CAWGGDTYEQYF; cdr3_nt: TGTGCCTGGGGGGGGGACACCTACGAGCAGTACTTC
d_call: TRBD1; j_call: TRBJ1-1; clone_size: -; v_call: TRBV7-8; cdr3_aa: CASSYRDRGLNTEAFF; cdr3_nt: TGTGCCAGCAGCTACCGGGACAGGGGGTTGAACACTGAAGCTTTCTTT
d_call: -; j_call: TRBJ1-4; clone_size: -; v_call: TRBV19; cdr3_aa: CASRQTATNEKLFF; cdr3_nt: TGTGCCAGTAGACAGACTGCAACTAATGAAAAACTGTTTTTT
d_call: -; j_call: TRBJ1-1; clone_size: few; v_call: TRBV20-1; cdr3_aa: CSVPRHTEAFF; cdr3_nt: TGCAGTGTGCCGAGGCACACTGAAGCTTTCTTT
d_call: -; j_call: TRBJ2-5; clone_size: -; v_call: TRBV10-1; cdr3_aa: CASSESGRVEETQYF; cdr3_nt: TGCGCCAGCAGTGAATCGGGTCGGGTGGAAGAGACCCAGTACTTC
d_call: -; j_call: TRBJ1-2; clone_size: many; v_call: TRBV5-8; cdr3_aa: CASNARLGGYTF; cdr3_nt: TGTGCCAGCAACGCCAGACTTGGCGGCTACACCTTC
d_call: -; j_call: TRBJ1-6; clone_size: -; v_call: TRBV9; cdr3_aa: CASSVDYMNSPLHF; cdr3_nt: TGTGCCAGCAGCGTAGATTACATGAATTCACCCCTCCACTTT
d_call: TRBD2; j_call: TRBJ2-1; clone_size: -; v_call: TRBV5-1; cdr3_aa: CASSLASGRAANKGEQFF; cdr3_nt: TGCGCCAGCAGCTTGGCTAGCGGGAGGGCCGCCAACAAGGGTGAGCAGTTCTTC
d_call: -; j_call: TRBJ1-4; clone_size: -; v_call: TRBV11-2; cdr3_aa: CASSTGLFATNEKLFF; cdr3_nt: TGTGCCAGCAGCACGGGACTTTTCGCAACTAATGAAAAACTGTTTTTT
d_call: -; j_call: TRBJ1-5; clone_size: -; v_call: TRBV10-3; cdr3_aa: CAISSESGQPQHF; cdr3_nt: TGTGCCATCAGTTCAGAAAGCGGGCAGCCCCAGCATTTT
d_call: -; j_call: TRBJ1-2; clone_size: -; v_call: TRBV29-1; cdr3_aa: CSVASGSNYGYTF; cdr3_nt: TGCAGCGTTGCTTCAGGTTCTAACTATGGCTACACCTTC
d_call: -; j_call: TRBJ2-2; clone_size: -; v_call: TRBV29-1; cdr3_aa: CSAYREGGTGELFF; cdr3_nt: TGCAGCGCCTACAGGGAAGGTGGGACCGGGGAGCTGTTTTTT